These 9 T cell receptor beta chains came from one sample sequenced in a study of blood T cell repertoires in COVID-19. Some clones are missing from TCRdb's copy, which holds only in-frame ones; the method was immunoSEQ multiplex PCR. The data hold 120,000 or so clones, with about four fifths observed a single time. The sample consisted of peripheral blood. The receptors were gathered from a man older than 75 with active or convalescent COVID-19.

This clone was seen a few times. This chain connects TRBV5-1 to TRBJ1-4; 10 nucleotides align to TRBD1. CDR3 length equals 14 residues. In germline, CDR1 is SGHRS, CDR2 YFSETQ. The V segment lost 4 bases and the J segment 14 bases; nucleotides outside the gene matches: 11. The CDR3 nucleotides are TGCGCCAGCAGCCGGGACAGGGGAGGGAATAGGCTGTTTTTT. This sequence encodes CASSRDRGGNRLFF. Complete variable domain (other parts from reference TRBV5-1 and TRBJ1-4): KAGVTQTPRYLIKTRGQQVTLSCSPISGHRSVSWYQQTPGQGLQFLFEYFSETQRNKGNFPGRFSGRQFSNSRSEMNVSTLELGDSALYLCASSRDRGGNRLFFGSGTQLSVL.

This clone has only one observation. In nucleotides, the CDR3 is TGTGCCAGCAGCCCAAGAGGACAGGGGGCTTTCTTT. Amino acid sequence: CASSPRGQGAFF. The chain recombines TRBV5-4 with TRBJ1-1; 9 nucleotides align to TRBD1. The CDR3 contains 12 residues. Germline V CDR1 and CDR2: SGHNT, YYREEE (reference sequence). The V segment lost 4 bases and the J segment 11 bases; nucleotides outside the gene matches: 6.

The rearrangement joins TRBV27 to TRBJ2-7; maybe TRBD2 (6 bases). Deletions cut 5 bases from V and 0 bases from J, with 14 bases between. The CDR3 consists of 15 residues. The V gene's germline CDR1 is MNHEY and CDR2 SMNVEV (reference sequence). The DNA for the CDR3 is TGTGCCAGCAGTGCGGACCCGGGACTCTCCTACGAGCAGTACTTC. As protein: CASSADPGLSYEQYF.

The J gene is TRBJ2-3, the V gene TRBV6-2 or TRBV6-3; D is ambiguous. There are 17 residues in the CDR3. Between the trimmed V and J ends, which lost 2 bases and 6 bases, there was a span of 21 bases. The germline V gene has CDR1 MNHEY and CDR2 SVGEGT. The DNA for the CDR3 is TGTGCCAGCAGTTACAATATGTATGCAGGAAGCCTTGATACGCAGTATTTT. Amino acid sequence: CASSYNMYAGSLDTQYF.

This chain joins TRBV6-2 or TRBV6-3 and TRBJ2-3; TRBD2 agrees at 8 bases. The CDR3 runs 17 residues. J was trimmed by 2 bases and V by 0 bases; bases with no gene match: 7. CDR1 and CDR2 from the germline V gene are MNHEY and SVGEGT. CDR3 nucleotide sequence: TGTGCCAGCAGTTACTCCTCTGGCGGGGGGACCACAGATACGCAGTATTTT. Its protein product is CASSYSSGGGTTDTQYF.

The chain employs TRBV27 and TRBJ2-7; 9 bases match TRBD1. The CDR3 spans 15 residues. Germline-derived CDR1 and CDR2 are MNHEY and SMNVEV (reference sequence). V lost 8 bases to trimming and J lost 2 bases; unmatched junction nucleotides: 10. CDR3 in amino acids: CASAKLGDRAYEQYF. The CDR3, as DNA: TGTGCCAGCGCGAAGCTGGGGGACAGGGCCTACGAGCAGTACTTC.

The rearrangement joins TRBV18 to TRBJ2-3, with D possibly being TRBD2 (7 bases). The CDR3 totals 15 residues. The germline V gene encodes CDR1 KGHSH and CDR2 LQKENI. The V gene lost 8 bases and the J gene lost 3 bases, with 18 bases spanning the gap. CDR3 sequence (DNA): TGTGCCAGCCTAAATACCGGGGGGCCAACAGATACGCAGTATTTT. Amino acids: CASLNTGGPTDTQYF. Filled out from reference TRBV18 and TRBJ2-3, the complete variable domain reads NAGVMQNPRHLVRRRGQEARLRCSPMKGHSHVYWYRQLPEEGLKFMVYLQKENIIDESGMPKERFSAEFPKEGPSILRIQQVVRGDSAAYFCASLNTGGPTDTQYFGPGTRLTVL.

The chain carries TRBV28 and TRBJ1-2; D perhaps matches TRBD1 (6 bases). V was shortened by 7 bases and J by 5 bases, with 17 bases between the two germline ends. The germline gives CDR1 MDHEN, CDR2 SYDVKM. The length of the CDR3 is 14 residues. Here the CDR3 DNA reads TGTGCCAGCACCCACAGGGACATTCCTTATGGCTACACCTTC. This encodes CASTHRDIPYGYTF.

The V call is TRBV11-2, the J call TRBJ2-7, with 11 bases that match TRBD2. Germline-derived CDR1 and CDR2 are SGHAT and FQNNGV. This CDR3 comprises 15 residues. Unmatched junction bases numbered 7, after V lost 5 bases and J lost 4 bases. This CDR3 reads CASSLTSGEKYEQYF. The DNA for the CDR3 is TGTGCCAGCAGCCTGACTAGCGGGGAGAAGTACGAGCAGTACTTC.